This T cell receptor (beta chain) was observed in a study of CD8 T cells in ankylosing spondylitis. Points from the study as a whole: Significantly higher representation of disease-linked clones was reported for matched ankylosing spondylitis synovial fluid. Some motif variants had been reported before (in reactive arthritis synovial fluid and blood). With a CD8+ phenotype, disease-linked clones were relatively rare in peripheral blood. One TCR beta motif, made up of roughly eight highly homologous variants, appeared characteristic of ankylosing spondylitis blood.

Comments on this clonotype: What it recognizes is unknown.

Germline loops: CDR1 SGHAT, CDR2 FQNNGV. CDR3 length: 12 amino acids. The V gene lost 4 bases and the J gene lost 9 bases, with 13 bases spanning the gap. Molecular-barcoded quantitative 5'-RACE produced these TCR beta libraries. In TCRdb, the 5' RACE reads were re-called with MiXCR into one record per CDR3 protein. The sample yields roughly 700,000 distinct CDR3 sequences, 15% to 20% seen once. The sequenced sample was blood, either unsorted or a sorted T cell fraction (not recorded which). The source is a male donor with ankylosing spondylitis. This sequence joins TRBV11-2 and TRBJ2-7; D not resolved. CDR3: CASSSKAHGQYF. In DNA, the CDR3 is TGTGCCAGCAGCTCTAAGGCCCACGGGCAGTACTTC.